The T cell receptor beta chain under discussion was sequenced for a study of blood T cell repertoires in COVID-19. Study details: Italy, Spain and the United States were the sources of the convalescent and acute COVID-19 samples.

In the original analysis: Estimates of nucleated cell counts were drawn from the amplification of reference gene primers. The table came from immunoSEQ multiplex PCR; TCRdb's copy has only in-frame clones and leaves some out. That table gives V, J and clone size, and the DNA gave D and trimming. This table holds about 240,000 clones, 82% found once. The germline V gene encodes CDR1 LNHDA and CDR2 SQIVND (reference sequence). The CDR3 totals 12 residues. V was shortened by 10 bases and J by 9 bases, with 18 bases between the two germline ends. This chain uses TRBV19 with TRBJ1-2; possibly TRBD1 for D (6 bases). Sample: peripheral blood. This receptor was taken from a woman aged 60-70 years with active or convalescent COVID-19. This CDR3 reads CATETAGARYTF. CDR3 DNA sequence: TGTGCCACCGAAACGGCGGGGGCACGCTACACCTTC.